A selection of T cell receptor beta chains follows, all from one sample in a study of breast tumors, draining lymph nodes, adjacent tissues. In TCRdb, the multiplex PCR reads were re-called with MiXCR into one record per CDR3 protein. The data hold around 230,000 distinct CDR3 sequences, with 30% to 35% observed a single time. Sequenced material: axillary lymph node tissue. These TCRs come from a female donor with breast cancer. Some clones in this sample may be carry-over from other donors' samples. Each CDR3 is given with its conserved first and last residue. D genes are given only for firm matches. Clone sizes are given selectively: once, few, many, or a class where the clone is expanded.

D	J	size	length	V	CDR3	DNA
TRBD2	TRBJ2-1	many	15	TRBV7-8	CASSVRGGLINEQFF	TGTGCCAGCAGCGTCCGGGGGGGCCTAATAAATGAGCAGTTCTTC
-	TRBJ1-3	many	13	TRBV6-5	CASSSLSGNTIYF	TGTGCCAGCAGTTCGCTCAGCGGAAACACCATATATTTT
-	TRBJ1-2	many	13	TRBV20-1	CSARDVDQRGYTF	TGCAGTGCTAGAGATGTGGACCAGCGGGGCTACACCTTC
-	TRBJ1-5	-	15	TRBV25-1	CACSAIWSANQPQHF	TGTGCCTGCAGTGCTATCTGGTCAGCCAATCAGCCCCAGCATTTT
-	TRBJ1-3	few	12	TRBV28	CGAALKGNTIYF	TGTGGAGCGGCCTTGAAGGGGAACACCATATATTTT
-	TRBJ2-5	few	15	TRBV30	CACSRDRWGGKTQYF	TGTGCCTGTTCCCGGGACAGGTGGGGGGGAAAGACCCAGTACTTC
-	TRBJ1-2	many	15	TRBV4-3	CASSQDSRGRYGYTF	TGCGCCAGCAGCCAAGATAGCCGGGGGCGGTATGGCTACACCTTC
-	TRBJ2-7	many	14	TRBV4-3	CASSQDRGRGEQYF	TGCGCCAGCAGCCAAGATCGGGGGCGCGGCGAGCAGTACTTC
-	TRBJ1-3	many	14	TRBV20-1	CSAQEGISGNTIYF	TGCAGTGCCCAAGAAGGCATCTCTGGAAACACCATATATTTT
-	TRBJ2-5	many	12	TRBV10-2	CASPGSQETQYF	TGCGCCAGCCCGGGGTCCCAAGAGACCCAGTACTTC
-	TRBJ1-2	-	12	TRBV5-5	CASSLTTYGYTF	TGTGCCAGCAGCTTGACCACTTATGGCTACACCTTC
-	TRBJ2-7	-	14	TRBV24-1	CAHLLERSSYEQYF	TGTGCTCACCTTTTGGAGCGTTCCTCCTACGAGCAGTACTTC
-	TRBJ2-2	many	14	TRBV5-1	CASSRTFGTGELFF	TGCGCCAGCAGCCGGACATTCGGCACCGGGGAGCTGTTTTTT
TRBD1	TRBJ2-3	many	15	TRBV5-1	CASSLQGSSSDTQYF	TGCGCCAGCAGCTTACAGGGGTCTTCGTCTGATACGCAGTATTTT
TRBD1	TRBJ2-7	few	17	TRBV11-2	CASSSTAGQGYYYEQCF	TGTGCCAGCAGCTCTACGGCGGGACAGGGGTACTACTACGAGCAGTGCTTC
-	TRBJ2-1	few	12	TRBV6-5	CASSGQYNEQFF	TGTGCCAGCAGCGGACAGTACAATGAGCAGTTCTTC
TRBD1	TRBJ2-1	many	14	TRBV14	CASSQRTGVREQFF	TGTGCCAGCAGCCAGCGGACAGGGGTTCGCGAGCAGTTCTTC